One T cell receptor beta chain is described in this entry. TCRdb independently ran MiXCR on the RT-PCR reads; one entry per CDR3 protein. Of about a million distinct CDR3 sequences in the sample, roughly 18% were seen once. The sample belongs to a study of patients and donors after allogeneic stem cell transplantation. CDR3 length: 15 amino acids. Germline loops: CDR1 SGHRS, CDR2 YFSETQ. The V end was cut by 4 bases, the J end by 5 bases, with 16 bases between. This TCR was sampled from a human donor who was either an allogeneic HSCT recipient or a stem cell or donor lymphocyte infusion donor (not recorded which). It is not recorded whose cells these are; they may come from a transplant donor. The sample consisted of blood, either unsorted or a sorted T cell fraction (not recorded which). The chain has TRBV5-1 and TRBJ2-1; the D gene is possibly TRBD2 (5 bases). This CDR3 reads CASSQTTRPDNEQFF. CDR3 nucleotides: TGCGCCAGCAGCCAGACTACCCGTCCGGACAATGAGCAGTTCTTC.